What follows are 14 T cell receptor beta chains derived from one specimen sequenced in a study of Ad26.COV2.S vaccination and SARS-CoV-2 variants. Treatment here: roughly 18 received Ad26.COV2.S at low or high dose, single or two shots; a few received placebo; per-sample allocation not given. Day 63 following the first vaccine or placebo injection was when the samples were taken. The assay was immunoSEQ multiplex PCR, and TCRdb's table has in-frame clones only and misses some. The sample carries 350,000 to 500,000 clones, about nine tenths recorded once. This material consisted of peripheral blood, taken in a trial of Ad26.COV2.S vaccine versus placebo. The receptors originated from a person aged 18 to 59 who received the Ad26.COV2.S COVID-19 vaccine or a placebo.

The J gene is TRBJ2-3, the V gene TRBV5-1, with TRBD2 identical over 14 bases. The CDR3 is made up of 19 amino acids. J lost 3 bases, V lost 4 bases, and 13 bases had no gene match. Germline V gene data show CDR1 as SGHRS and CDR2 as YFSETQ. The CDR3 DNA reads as TGCGCCAGCAGCAAAGGGACTAGCGGGAGTAGTCATATAACAGATACGCAGTATTTT. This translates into CASSKGTSGSSHITDTQYF.

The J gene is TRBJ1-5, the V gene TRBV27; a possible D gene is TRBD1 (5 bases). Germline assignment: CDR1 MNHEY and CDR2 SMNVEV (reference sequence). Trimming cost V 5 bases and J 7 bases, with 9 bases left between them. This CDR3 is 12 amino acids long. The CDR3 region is CASSEWGQPQHF. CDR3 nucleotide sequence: TGTGCCAGCAGTGAGTGGGGGCAGCCCCAGCATTTT.

The CDR3, as DNA: TGTGCCAGCATTGCGGACGCCTTTAATGAAAAACTGTTTTTT. Its protein is CASIADAFNEKLFF. The V call is TRBV2, the J call TRBJ1-4; D is undetermined. There are 14 residues in the CDR3. Germline CDR1 and CDR2: SNHLY and FYNNEI. The V end lost 7 bases, the J end lost 4 bases, and 13 bases lay between the germline ends.

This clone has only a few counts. Here the CDR3 reads CATSGTSGPTQYF. CDR3 in DNA: TGTGCCACCTCCGGGACTAGTGGCCCCACCCAGTACTTC. V and J are TRBV24-1 and TRBJ2-5; the match to TRBD2 covers 8 bases. The CDR3 contains 13 residues. Germline values: CDR1 KGHDR, CDR2 SFDVKD. J was trimmed by 8 bases and V by 9 bases; bases with no gene match: 10.

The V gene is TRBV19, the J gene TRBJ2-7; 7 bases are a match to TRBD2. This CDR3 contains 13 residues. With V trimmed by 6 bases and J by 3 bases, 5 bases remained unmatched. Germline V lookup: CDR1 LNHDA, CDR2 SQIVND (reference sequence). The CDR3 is CASSLTSLYEQYF. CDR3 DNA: TGTGCCAGTAGCCTGACTAGCCTCTACGAGCAGTACTTC.

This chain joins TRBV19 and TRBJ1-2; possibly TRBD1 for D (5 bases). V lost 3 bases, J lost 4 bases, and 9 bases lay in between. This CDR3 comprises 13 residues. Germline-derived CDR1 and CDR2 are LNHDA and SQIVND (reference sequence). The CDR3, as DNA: TGTGCCAGTAGTATCAGGGAAGGCTATGGCTACACCTTC. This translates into CASSIREGYGYTF.

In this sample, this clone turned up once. The CDR3 DNA reads as TGTGCCAGCAGCCTACAGTGGTCCATATATTTT. Translating it yields CASSLQWSIYF. The chain recombines TRBV7-9 with TRBJ1-3; D call uncertain. The CDR3 extends over 11 amino acids. V was clipped by 5 bases and J by 11 bases, with 10 bases between them. The germline gives CDR1 SEHNR, CDR2 FQNEAQ (reference sequence).

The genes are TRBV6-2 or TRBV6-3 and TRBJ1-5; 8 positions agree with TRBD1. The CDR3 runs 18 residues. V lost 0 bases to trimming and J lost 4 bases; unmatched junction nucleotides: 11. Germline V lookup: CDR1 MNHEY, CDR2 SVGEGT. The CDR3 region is CASSYSRGQGELNQPQHF. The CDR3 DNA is TGTGCCAGCAGTTACTCCCGAGGACAGGGTGAATTGAATCAGCCCCAGCATTTT.

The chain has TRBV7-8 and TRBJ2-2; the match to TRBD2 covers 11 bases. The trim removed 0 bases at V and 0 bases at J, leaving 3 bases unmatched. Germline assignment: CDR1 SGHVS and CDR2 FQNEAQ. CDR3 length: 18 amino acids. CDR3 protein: CASSLAVTSGTNTGELFF. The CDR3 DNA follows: TGTGCCAGCAGCTTAGCTGTGACTAGCGGGACGAACACCGGGGAGCTGTTTTTT.

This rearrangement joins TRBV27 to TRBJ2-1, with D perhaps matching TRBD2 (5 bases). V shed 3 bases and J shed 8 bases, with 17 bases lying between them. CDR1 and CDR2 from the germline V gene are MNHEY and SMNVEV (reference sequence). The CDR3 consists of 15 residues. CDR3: CASSFRPEGRDEQFF. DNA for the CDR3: TGTGCCAGCAGTTTTAGGCCGGAAGGGCGGGATGAGCAGTTCTTC.

The CDR3 spells CASSLRPTGQGSYNEQFF. CDR3 sequence (DNA): TGTGCCAGCTCCCTCCGCCCGACGGGACAGGGTTCCTACAATGAGCAGTTCTTC. The rearrangement links TRBV18 to TRBJ2-1; TRBD1 matches 9 bases. V was pared by 6 bases and J by 1 base, with 13 bases of the junction left unmatched. The CDR3 is 18 residues long. The germline V gene encodes CDR1 KGHSH and CDR2 LQKENI.

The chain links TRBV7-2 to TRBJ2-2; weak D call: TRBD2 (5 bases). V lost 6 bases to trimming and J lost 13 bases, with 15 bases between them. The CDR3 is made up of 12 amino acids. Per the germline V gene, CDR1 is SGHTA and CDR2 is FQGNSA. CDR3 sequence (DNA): TGTGCCAGCAGTATCGATGCTCGGGGGCTGTTTTTT. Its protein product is CASSIDARGLFF.

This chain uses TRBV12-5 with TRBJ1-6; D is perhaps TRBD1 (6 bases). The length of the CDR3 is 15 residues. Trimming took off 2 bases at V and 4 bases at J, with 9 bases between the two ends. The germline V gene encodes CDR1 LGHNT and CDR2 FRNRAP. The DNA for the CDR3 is TGTGCTAGTGGTTTGTCCCAGGGGTATAATTCACCCCTCCACTTT. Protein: CASGLSQGYNSPLHF.

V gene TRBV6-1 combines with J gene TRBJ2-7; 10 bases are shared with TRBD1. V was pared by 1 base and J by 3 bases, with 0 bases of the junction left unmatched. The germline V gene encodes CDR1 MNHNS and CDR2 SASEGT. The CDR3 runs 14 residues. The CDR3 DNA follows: TGTGCCAGCAGTGAAGGGACAGGGGGCTACGAGCAGTACTTC. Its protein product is CASSEGTGGYEQYF.